Shown below are 30 T cell receptor beta chains from a single sample sequenced in a study of blood T cell repertoires in COVID-19. The protocol was immunoSEQ multiplex PCR, while the TCRdb copy is restricted to in-frame clones and leaves out a portion. The data contain about 100,000 clones, about 86% of them singletons. The specimen was peripheral blood. These receptors originate from a human donor in a cohort sampled during active COVID-19.

The chain uses TRBV18 and TRBJ2-7, with 7 bases fitting TRBD1. The CDR3 is made up of 17 amino acids. Germline V gene lookup returns CDR1 KGHSH and CDR2 LQKENI. The ends lost 4 bases at V and 2 bases at J; junction bases unmatched: 14. CDR3 bases: TGTGCCAGCTCACGAGGGGGCGGAGAAATGACACCCTACGAGCAGTACTTC. This encodes CASSRGGGEMTPYEQYF.

For the CDR3, the DNA is TGTGCCAGCAGTTTATCCAGGGGGGAGGGAAACACCATATATTTT. Translation: CASSLSRGEGNTIYF. The chain uses TRBV28 and TRBJ1-3; TRBD1 matches at 7 bases. Trimming at V came to 1 base and at J to 4 bases, leaving 4 bases not matched to a gene. Germline V gene data show CDR1 as MDHEN and CDR2 as SYDVKM. CDR3 length: 15 residues.

This chain links TRBV27 with TRBJ2-3, with 13 bases that match TRBD2. This CDR3 region has 19 residues. The germline CDR1 and CDR2 sequences are MNHEY and SMNVEV (reference sequence). V shed 2 bases and J 6 bases; nucleotides not matched to a gene: 14. The CDR3 coding sequence is TGTGCCAGCAGTTTAATACCCCCACTAGCGGGAGGGGCCCGGGATACGCAGTATTTT. Its protein is CASSLIPPLAGGARDTQYF.

V is TRBV2 and J is TRBJ1-5, with 12 bases that match TRBD1. Germline CDR1 reads SNHLY; CDR2 reads FYNNEI. J gave up 11 bases and V 6 bases, and 5 bases lay outside the gene matches. The CDR3 runs 13 residues. Here the CDR3 reads CASSGTGGMAQHF. CDR3 in DNA: TGTGCCAGCAGCGGGACAGGGGGCATGGCCCAGCATTTT. Filled out from reference TRBV2 and TRBJ1-5, the complete variable domain reads EPEVTQTPSHQVTQMGQEVILRCVPISNHLYFYWYRQILGQKVEFLVSFYNNEISEKSEIFDDQFSVERPDGSNFTLKIRSTKLEDSAMYFCASSGTGGMAQHFGDGTRLSIL.

This chain connects TRBV6-2 or TRBV6-3 to TRBJ1-5; possibly TRBD1 for D (6 bases). Trimming cost V 2 bases and J 7 bases, with 18 bases left between them. The CDR3 contains 16 residues. Germline values: CDR1 MNHEY, CDR2 SVGEGT. CDR3 in amino acids: CASSYRVTGWGQPQHF. In DNA form, the CDR3 reads TGTGCCAGCAGTTACCGGGTCACAGGGTGGGGGCAGCCCCAGCATTTT.

This clone showed up just once. The chain is built from TRBV9 and TRBJ2-2; a weak D match, TRBD2 (6 bases). The V end lost 0 bases, the J end lost 6 bases, and 12 bases lay between the germline ends. CDR1 and CDR2 from the germline V gene are SGDLS and YYNGEE. The CDR3 loop spans 15 amino acids. CDR3 in DNA: TGTGCCAGCAGCGTAGATGGGGGGAAGGCCGGGGAGCTGTTTTTT. Protein: CASSVDGGKAGELFF.

This sequence joins TRBV6-5 and TRBJ1-6; 8 bases match TRBD1. Germline CDR1 is MNHEY and CDR2 is SVGAGI. With V trimmed by 5 bases and J by 18 bases, 9 bases remained unmatched. CDR3 size: 12 residues. As DNA, the CDR3 is TGTGCCAGCAGTACCCCAGGACAGGGTCACCACTTT. Protein sequence: CASSTPGQGHHF.

This sequence joins TRBV2 and TRBJ2-1; 7 nucleotides match TRBD2. The CDR3 consists of 11 residues. J gave up 9 bases and V 8 bases, and 4 bases lay outside the gene matches. Per germline, CDR1 SNHLY and CDR2 FYNNEI. The CDR3 sequence: CASGRASEQFF. The CDR3 bases are TGTGCCAGCGGGAGGGCGAGTGAGCAGTTCTTC.

CDR3 DNA: TGTGCCAGCAGTCCAACAGGGAATGGAAACACCATATATTTT. Translating gives CASSPTGNGNTIYF. The chain couples TRBV6-5 to TRBJ1-3; a weak D match, TRBD1 (6 bases). This CDR3 has 14 residues. V was shortened by 5 bases and J by 3 bases, with 11 bases between the two germline ends. Germline V gene lookup returns CDR1 MNHEY and CDR2 SVGAGI.

The gene calls are TRBV4-2 and TRBJ1-1; TRBD1 agrees at 8 bases. Losses at the gene ends were 7 bases for V and 5 bases for J; bases not matched to a gene: 6. Germline CDR1 reads LGHNA; CDR2 reads YNFKEQ. This CDR3 comprises 13 residues. The CDR3 loop is CASKDRGKTEAFF. The CDR3 nucleotides are TGTGCCAGCAAAGACAGGGGAAAAACTGAAGCTTTCTTT.

The chain combines TRBV7-2 with TRBJ2-3; 10 bases are a match to TRBD2. The CDR3 is 16 amino acids. V trimming: 5 bases; J trimming: 5 bases; junction bases outside the gene matches: 10. The germline gives CDR1 SGHTA, CDR2 FQGNSA. The CDR3 loop is CASSPLAGVVLDTQYF. Written as DNA, the CDR3 is TGTGCCAGCAGCCCCCTAGCGGGAGTCGTACTAGATACGCAGTATTTT.

The chain carries TRBV5-1 and TRBJ2-1; unclear D gene. The V and J ends lost 2 bases and 0 bases respectively, with 12 bases between them. Germline CDR1 and CDR2: SGHRS and YFSETQ. The CDR3 extends over 16 amino acids. The CDR3 region has the DNA TGCGCCAGCAGCTTAAAAGTTAAGCGCTCCTACAATGAGCAGTTCTTC. Protein sequence: CASSLKVKRSYNEQFF.

V usage is TRBV20-1 and J usage is TRBJ2-4; D remains unclear. The germline CDR1 and CDR2 sequences are DFQATT and SNEGSKA (reference sequence). This CDR3 comprises 14 residues. V lost 3 bases, J lost 0 bases, and 9 bases lay in between. The CDR3 DNA is TGCAGTGCTAGTTGGCAGATAGCCAAAAACATTCAGTACTTC. It codes for CSASWQIAKNIQYF.

The chain recombines TRBV6-2 or TRBV6-3 with TRBJ1-2; perhaps TRBD1 as D (6 bases). Germline lookup yields CDR1 MNHEY and CDR2 SVGEGT. CDR3 length: 16 residues. Trimming removed 6 bases at V and 0 bases at J, with 17 bases between. The DNA of the CDR3 is TGTGCCAGCAGCCACGAGAGACAGGCTTCTAACTATGGCTACACCTTC. Translation gives CASSHERQASNYGYTF.

The rearrangement joins TRBV18 to TRBJ1-1; 9 nucleotides line up with TRBD1. This CDR3 spans 14 amino acids. The V gene end was trimmed by 4 bases and the J gene end by 6 bases; junction bases not matched to a gene: 6. Per germline, CDR1 KGHSH and CDR2 LQKENI. CDR3 sequence: CASSQDRGRPEAFF. CDR3 sequence (DNA): TGTGCCAGCTCACAGGACAGGGGAAGGCCTGAAGCTTTCTTT.

This clone occurred once. The chain has TRBV21-1 and TRBJ2-1; TRBD2 is the table's D call, not checked against the DNA. TRBV21-1 is classified as a pseudogene. This CDR3 is 17 amino acids long. CDR3 bases: TGTGCCAGCAGCATTCCGGGTCTCCCACTACCATCCGGTGAGCAGTTCTTC. This codes for CASSIPGLPLPSGEQFF.

The V and J genes are TRBV5-6 and TRBJ2-1, with TRBD1 identical over 7 bases. Germline V CDR1 and CDR2: SGHDT, YYEEEE. V lost 1 base to trimming and J lost 5 bases; unmatched junction nucleotides: 3. The CDR3 totals 14 residues. The CDR3 loop is CASSLTGANNEQFF. The CDR3 DNA sequence: TGTGCCAGCAGCTTGACAGGGGCCAACAATGAGCAGTTCTTC.

CDR3 nucleotides: TGTGCCAGCAGCTTAGTAGGGAGGGTTTACACTGAAGCTTTCTTT. Its protein product is CASSLVGRVYTEAFF. The gene calls are TRBV7-9 and TRBJ1-1; unclear D gene. Germline V gene data show CDR1 as SEHNR and CDR2 as FQNEAQ (reference sequence). This CDR3 is 15 amino acids long. V was cut by 1 base and J by 3 bases, with 12 bases left in between.

The chain recombines TRBV27 with TRBJ1-2; weak D call: TRBD1 (5 bases). With 7 bases removed from V and 0 bases from J, the gap between germline ends came to 21 bases. CDR1 is MNHEY, CDR2 SMNVEV, per germline (reference sequence). The CDR3 runs to 17 residues. The chain's CDR3 is CASTLHGGGTSNYGYTF. CDR3 DNA sequence: TGTGCCAGCACCCTACACGGGGGAGGCACTTCTAACTATGGCTACACCTTC.

The chain carries TRBV7-2 and TRBJ2-2; 7 nucleotides line up with TRBD2. V was clipped by 0 bases and J by 0 bases; unmatched bases: 1. The CDR3 contains 16 residues. The V gene's germline CDR1 is SGHTA and CDR2 FQGNSA. The DNA of the CDR3 is TGTGCCAGCAGCTTAGCGGCGGGGGCGAACACCGGGGAGCTGTTTTTT. Protein: CASSLAAGANTGELFF.

The rearrangement joins TRBV11-2 to TRBJ2-7; 10 positions match TRBD1. The CDR3 runs 14 residues. From germline, CDR1 is SGHAT and CDR2 FQNNGV. Losses at the gene ends were 6 bases for V and 3 bases for J; bases not matched to a gene: 5. The CDR3 spells CASRVDRGIYEQYF. The CDR3 nucleotides are TGTGCCAGCAGGGTGGACAGGGGGATCTACGAGCAGTACTTC.

The rearrangement uses TRBV9 and TRBJ1-1; 7 nucleotides match TRBD1. The CDR3 loop spans 14 amino acids. Germline V gives CDR1 SGDLS, CDR2 YYNGEE. V lost 5 bases, J lost 1 base, and 5 bases stayed unmatched. In DNA, the CDR3 is TGTGCCAGCAGAACCGGGACAGAGAACACTGAAGCTTTCTTT. The encoded protein is CASRTGTENTEAFF.

V gene TRBV25-1 combines with J gene TRBJ1-1; weak D call: TRBD1 (6 bases). CDR1 is MGHDK, CDR2 SYGVNS, per germline. The CDR3 runs 11 residues. With 6 bases removed from V and 5 bases from J, the gap between germline ends came to 7 bases. Written as DNA, the CDR3 is TGTGCCAGCAGCAGGGGTACTGAAGCTTTCTTT. Its translation is CASSRGTEAFF.

The CDR3: CASSLTASGANVLTF. The CDR3 bases are TGTGCCAGCAGCTTAACAGCCTCTGGGGCCAACGTCCTGACTTTC. The chain combines TRBV7-9 with TRBJ2-6; D is ambiguous. The CDR3 runs to 15 residues. Trimming stripped 2 bases from V and 0 bases from J, with 5 bases between. The germline V gene has CDR1 SEHNR and CDR2 FQNEAQ (reference sequence). Full variable domain (outside the CDR3, taken from reference TRBV7-9 and TRBJ2-6): DTGVSQNPRHKITKRGQNVTFRCDPISEHNRLYWYRQTLGQGPEFLTYFQNEAQLEKSRLLSDRFSAERPKGSFSTLEIQRTEQGDSAMYLCASSLTASGANVLTFGAGSRLTVL.

The gene calls are TRBV7-8 and TRBJ2-5; 7 nucleotides align to TRBD2. The CDR3 is 14 amino acids. Germline CDR1 SGHVS, CDR2 FQNEAQ. Losses at the gene ends were 3 bases for V and 5 bases for J; bases not matched to a gene: 6. CDR3 loop: CASSLKGLVETQYF. The CDR3, as DNA: TGTGCCAGCAGCTTGAAAGGACTAGTCGAGACCCAGTACTTC.

The V gene is TRBV6-2 or TRBV6-3, the J gene TRBJ2-7; a possible D gene is TRBD1 (6 bases). The CDR3 has 14 residues. CDR1 is MNHEY, CDR2 SVGEGT, per germline. The V and J ends lost 4 bases and 0 bases respectively, with 10 bases between them. The CDR3 DNA is TGTGCCAGCAGTTCAGGGGCCAGCTCCTACGAGCAGTACTTC. Translation: CASSSGASSYEQYF.

J is TRBJ2-1 and V is TRBV5-1, with 9 bases aligning to TRBD2. Looked up from germline, CDR1 is SGHRS and CDR2 is YFSETQ. J lost 5 bases, V lost 2 bases, and 5 bases had no gene match. This CDR3 is 15 amino acids long. The CDR3 sequence is CASSFGPSGDNEQFF. The CDR3 DNA is TGCGCCAGCAGCTTTGGGCCTAGCGGGGACAATGAGCAGTTCTTC.

The chain uses TRBV19 and TRBJ2-5; a possible D gene is TRBD1 (6 bases). Trimming removed 5 bases from V and 4 bases from J, with 14 bases in between. This CDR3 has 14 residues. Germline CDR1 reads LNHDA; CDR2 reads SQIVND (reference sequence). The CDR3 region has the DNA TGTGCCAGTAGTGACGAGGGACAATTAGAGACCCAGTACTTC. This encodes CASSDEGQLETQYF.

This rearrangement joins TRBV13 to TRBJ1-4, with TRBD1 as a possible D gene (6 bases). The V gene lost 4 bases and the J gene lost 8 bases, with 14 bases spanning the gap. The germline gives CDR1 PRHDT, CDR2 FYEKMQ (reference sequence). This CDR3 has 14 amino acids. CDR3 sequence (DNA): TGTGCCAGCAGCTCCGGGACACTGGGAGAAAAACTGTTTTTT. Translating it yields CASSSGTLGEKLFF.

V is TRBV6-5 and J is TRBJ2-2; D is perhaps TRBD1 (6 bases). Trimming took 6 bases from V and 3 from J, leaving 11 bases between them. Germline V gene sequence: CDR1 MNHEY, CDR2 SVGAGI. This CDR3 is 14 amino acids long. This chain's CDR3 is CASRRQVYTGELFF. CDR3 bases: TGTGCCAGCAGAAGACAGGTTTACACCGGGGAGCTGTTTTTT.